The T cell receptor (beta chain) under discussion was sequenced for a study of cytomegalovirus exposure and HLA in healthy donors. Findings and caveats of the study: Generally TCR sequences proved uncommon, though certain public TCRs appeared in numerous donors. The TCR clusters that emerged in the first cohort tended, a later analysis found, to co-occur in the approximately 110 validation repertoires. The study labeled around 160 TCR beta chains cytomegalovirus-associated.

Here immunoSEQ multiplex PCR was the method, and the copy in TCRdb shows in-frame clones only, minus some. Altogether a few hundred thousand clones are present, more than 85% being singletons, with the ten largest covering 9.5% to 15%. Worth noting for this clone: Its target is unknown.

Sequencing used PBMCs. The sequence was obtained from a man younger than 35 in good health and CMV-seropositive.

As DNA, the CDR3 is TGCGCCAGCAGCCAAAATCTTCCCGACAGCGGCACCACGCAAGCTTTCTTT. Protein sequence: CASSQNLPDSGTTQAFF. V gene TRBV4-3 combines with J gene TRBJ1-1; D perhaps matches TRBD1 (5 bases). The CDR3 is 17 residues long. Germline-derived CDR1 and CDR2 are LGHNA and YSLEER. V lost 2 bases and J 9 bases, leaving 25 bases between the germline ends.